The 5 T cell receptor beta chains listed next were all sequenced from one sample in a study of cytomegalovirus exposure and HLA in healthy donors. Primers for the PCR totalled 60 Vbeta and 13 Jbeta. Libraries were prepared by immunoSEQ multiplex PCR; TCRdb keeps only in-frame clonotypes and omits some of them. The repertoire holds about 190,000 clones, around four fifths seen once, with roughly 0.75% in the top ten. The sample was PBMCs. These receptors came from a woman between 18 and 29 years old in good health and CMV-seronegative.

The chain uses TRBV6-1 and TRBJ1-2; unclear D gene. Germline V gene sequence: CDR1 MNHNS, CDR2 SASEGT. Between the trimmed V and J ends, which lost 5 bases and 4 bases, there was a span of 14 bases. This CDR3 contains 14 residues. The CDR3 loop is CASSSFERGYGYTF. The CDR3 nucleotides read TGTGCCAGCAGTTCCTTCGAACGGGGCTATGGCTACACCTTC.

The rearrangement uses TRBV10-3 and TRBJ2-1, with D tentatively TRBD1 (6 bases). CDR1 and CDR2 (germline): ENHRY, SYGVKD. Trimming cost V 4 bases and J 5 bases, with 15 bases left between them. CDR3 length equals 15 residues. The CDR3 loop is CAISGGPFRDNEQFF. The CDR3 nucleotides are TGTGCCATCAGTGGGGGGCCGTTCCGGGACAATGAGCAGTTCTTC.

This chain links TRBV5-4 with TRBJ2-7, with no clear D. V shed 6 bases and J shed 5 bases, with 9 bases lying between them. This CDR3 region has 11 residues. CDR1 and CDR2 from the germline V gene are SGHNT and YYREEE (reference sequence). CDR3 protein: CASTFGDEQYF. The CDR3 coding sequence is TGTGCCAGCACGTTCGGAGACGAGCAGTACTTC. The variable domain in full, completed from reference TRBV5-4 and TRBJ2-7, reads ETGVTQSPTHLIKTRGQQVTLRCSSQSGHNTVSWYQQALGQGPQFIFQYYREEENGRGNFPPRFSGLQFPNYSSELNVNALELDDSALYLCASTFGDEQYFGPGTRLTVT.

The V and J genes are TRBV19 and TRBJ2-1, with 10 bases lining up with TRBD2. Germline loops: CDR1 LNHDA, CDR2 SQIVND (reference sequence). CDR3 length equals 15 residues. J was trimmed by 7 bases and V by 6 bases; bases with no gene match: 9. The CDR3 DNA reads as TGTGCCAGTAGCCTCAGCGGGGGGGCCCGTAATGAGCAGTTCTTC. It yields the protein CASSLSGGARNEQFF.

V is TRBV6-6 and J is TRBJ2-7, with D possibly matching TRBD1 (6 bases). Looked up from germline, CDR1 is MNHNY and CDR2 is SVGAGI (reference sequence). This CDR3 is 14 amino acids long. V dropped 6 bases and J dropped 5 bases, with 17 bases sitting between them. CDR3 sequence (DNA): TGTGCCAGCAGCCCCCGGGACAAGGTTGACGAGCAGTACTTC. Translated: CASSPRDKVDEQYF.